This TCR beta chain was found in a study of shared clonotypes between healthy human individuals. Germline trimming cut 6 bases from V and 2 bases from J; bases unmatched to any gene: 2. The germline gives CDR1 SGHAT, CDR2 FQNNGV. The CDR3 runs to 14 residues. Points from the study as a whole: Memory subsets generally showed smaller estimated richness than naive subsets did. In having few donors, the study represented limited genetic and exposure-history diversity.

Donors were healthy HIV-negative adults without recent acute infections or vaccinations. The data were produced by immunoSEQ multiplex PCR, yet TCRdb's version contains in-frame clones alone and is incomplete. The profile shows about 340,000 clones, around 70% of them singletons. This clone came up a few times. Antigen specificity is unknown. The sequence was collected from a young man in good health. Sequencing used memory CD4+ T cells sorted from blood. Subset described: CD45RA-negative fraction. The chain has TRBV11-2 and TRBJ2-2, with TRBD2 matching 8 bases. CDR3 loop: CASRGLVNTGELFF. The CDR3 DNA sequence: TGTGCCAGCAGGGGACTAGTCAACACCGGGGAGCTGTTTTTT.